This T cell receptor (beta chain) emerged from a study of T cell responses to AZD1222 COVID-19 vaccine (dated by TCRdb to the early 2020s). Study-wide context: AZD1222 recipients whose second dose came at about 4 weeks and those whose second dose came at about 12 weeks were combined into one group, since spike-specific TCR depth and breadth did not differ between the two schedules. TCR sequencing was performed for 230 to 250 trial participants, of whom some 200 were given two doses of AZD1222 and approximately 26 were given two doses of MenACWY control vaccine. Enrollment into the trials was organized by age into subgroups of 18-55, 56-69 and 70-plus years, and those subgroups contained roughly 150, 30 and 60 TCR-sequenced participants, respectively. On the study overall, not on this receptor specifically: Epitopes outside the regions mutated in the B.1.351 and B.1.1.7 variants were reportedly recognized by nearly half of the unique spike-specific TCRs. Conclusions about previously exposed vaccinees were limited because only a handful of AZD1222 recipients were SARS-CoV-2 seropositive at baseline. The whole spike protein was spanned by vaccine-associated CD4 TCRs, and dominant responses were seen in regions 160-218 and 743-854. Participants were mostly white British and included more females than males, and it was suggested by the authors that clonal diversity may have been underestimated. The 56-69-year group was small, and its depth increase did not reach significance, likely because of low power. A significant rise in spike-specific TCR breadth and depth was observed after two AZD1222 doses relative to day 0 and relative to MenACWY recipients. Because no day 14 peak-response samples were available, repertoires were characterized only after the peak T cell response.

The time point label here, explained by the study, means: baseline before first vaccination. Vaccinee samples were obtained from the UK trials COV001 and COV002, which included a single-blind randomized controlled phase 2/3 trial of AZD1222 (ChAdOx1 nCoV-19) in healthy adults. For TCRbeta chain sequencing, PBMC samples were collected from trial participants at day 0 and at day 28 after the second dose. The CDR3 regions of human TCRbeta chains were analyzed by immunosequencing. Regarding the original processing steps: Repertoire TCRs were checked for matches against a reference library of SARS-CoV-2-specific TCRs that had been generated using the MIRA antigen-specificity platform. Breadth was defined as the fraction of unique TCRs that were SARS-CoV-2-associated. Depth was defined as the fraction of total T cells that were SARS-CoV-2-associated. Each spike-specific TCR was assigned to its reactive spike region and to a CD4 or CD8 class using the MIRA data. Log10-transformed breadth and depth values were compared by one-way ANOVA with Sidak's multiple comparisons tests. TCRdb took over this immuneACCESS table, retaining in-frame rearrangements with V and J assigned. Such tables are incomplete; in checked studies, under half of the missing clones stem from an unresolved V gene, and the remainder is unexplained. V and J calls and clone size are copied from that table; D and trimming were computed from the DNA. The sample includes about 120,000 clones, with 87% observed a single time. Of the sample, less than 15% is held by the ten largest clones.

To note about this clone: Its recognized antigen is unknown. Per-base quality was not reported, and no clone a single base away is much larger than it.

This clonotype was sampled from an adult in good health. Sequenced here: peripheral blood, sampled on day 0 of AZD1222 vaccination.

The CDR3 reads CASTTQGKAFF. The nucleotide sequence reads as follows: TGTGCCAGCACAACACAGGGAAAAGCTTTCTTT. Recombination connected TRBV28 to TRBJ1-1; the D gene is possibly TRBD1, with 6 bases matching. V sheds 7 bases and J sheds 9 bases, leaving 12 bases between their ends. The germline V gene gives CDR1 as MDHEN and CDR2 as SYDVKM. CDR3 length: 11 amino acids, cysteine to phenylalanine. Only the CDR3 part of the read is kept: 33 bases, read in frame from the first base.